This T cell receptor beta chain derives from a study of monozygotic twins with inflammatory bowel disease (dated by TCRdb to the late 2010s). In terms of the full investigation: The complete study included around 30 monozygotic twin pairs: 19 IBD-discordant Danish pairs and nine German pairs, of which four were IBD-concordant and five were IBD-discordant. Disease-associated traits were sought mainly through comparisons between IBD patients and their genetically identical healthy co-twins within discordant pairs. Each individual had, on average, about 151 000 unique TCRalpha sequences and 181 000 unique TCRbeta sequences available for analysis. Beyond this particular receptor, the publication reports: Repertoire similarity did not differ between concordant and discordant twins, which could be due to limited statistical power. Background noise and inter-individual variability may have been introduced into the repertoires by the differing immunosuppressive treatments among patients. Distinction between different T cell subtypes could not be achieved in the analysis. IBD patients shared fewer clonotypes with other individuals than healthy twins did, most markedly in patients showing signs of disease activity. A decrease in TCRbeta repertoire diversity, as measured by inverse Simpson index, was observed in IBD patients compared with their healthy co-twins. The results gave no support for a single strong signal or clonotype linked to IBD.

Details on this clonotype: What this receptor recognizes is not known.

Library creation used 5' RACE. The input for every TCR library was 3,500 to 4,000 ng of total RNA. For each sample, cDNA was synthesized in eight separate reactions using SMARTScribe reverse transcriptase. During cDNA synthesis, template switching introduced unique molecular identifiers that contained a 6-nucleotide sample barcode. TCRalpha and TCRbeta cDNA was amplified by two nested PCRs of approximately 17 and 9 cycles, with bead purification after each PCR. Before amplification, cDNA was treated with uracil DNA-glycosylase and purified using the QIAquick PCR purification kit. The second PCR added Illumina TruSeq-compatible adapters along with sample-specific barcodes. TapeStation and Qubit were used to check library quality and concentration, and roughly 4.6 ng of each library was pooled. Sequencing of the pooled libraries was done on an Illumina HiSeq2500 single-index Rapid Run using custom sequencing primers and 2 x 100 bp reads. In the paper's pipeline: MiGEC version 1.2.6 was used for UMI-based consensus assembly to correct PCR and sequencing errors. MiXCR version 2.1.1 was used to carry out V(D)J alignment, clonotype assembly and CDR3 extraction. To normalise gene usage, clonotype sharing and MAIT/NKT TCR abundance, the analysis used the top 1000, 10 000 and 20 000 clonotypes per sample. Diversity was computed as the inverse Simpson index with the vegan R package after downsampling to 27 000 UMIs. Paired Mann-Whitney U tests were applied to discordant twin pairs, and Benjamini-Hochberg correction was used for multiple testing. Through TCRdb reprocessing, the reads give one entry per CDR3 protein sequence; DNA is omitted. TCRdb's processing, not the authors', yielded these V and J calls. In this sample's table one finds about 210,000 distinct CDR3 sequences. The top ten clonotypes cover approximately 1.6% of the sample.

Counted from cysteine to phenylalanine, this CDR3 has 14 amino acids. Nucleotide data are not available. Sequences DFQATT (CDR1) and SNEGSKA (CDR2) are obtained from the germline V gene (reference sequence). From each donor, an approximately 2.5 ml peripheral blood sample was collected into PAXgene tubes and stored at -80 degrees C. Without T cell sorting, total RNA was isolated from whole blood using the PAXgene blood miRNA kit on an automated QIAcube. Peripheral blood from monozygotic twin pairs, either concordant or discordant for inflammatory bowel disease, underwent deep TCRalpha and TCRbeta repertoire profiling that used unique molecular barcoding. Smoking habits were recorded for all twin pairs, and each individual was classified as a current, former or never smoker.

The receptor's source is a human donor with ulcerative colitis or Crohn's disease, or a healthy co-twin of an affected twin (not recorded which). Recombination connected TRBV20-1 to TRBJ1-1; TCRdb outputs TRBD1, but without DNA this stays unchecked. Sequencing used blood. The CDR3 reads CSAPSDRGWTEAFF.